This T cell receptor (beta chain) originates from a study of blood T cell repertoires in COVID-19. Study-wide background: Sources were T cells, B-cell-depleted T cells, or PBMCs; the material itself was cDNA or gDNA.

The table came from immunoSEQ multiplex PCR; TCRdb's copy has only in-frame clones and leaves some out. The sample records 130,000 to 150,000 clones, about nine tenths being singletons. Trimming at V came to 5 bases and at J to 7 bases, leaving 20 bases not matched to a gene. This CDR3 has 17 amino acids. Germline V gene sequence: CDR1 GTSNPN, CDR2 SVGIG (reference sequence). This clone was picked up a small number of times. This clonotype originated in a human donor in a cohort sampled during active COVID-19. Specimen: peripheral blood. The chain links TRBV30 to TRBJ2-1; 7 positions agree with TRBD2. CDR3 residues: CAWGRDYHPSGRNEQFF. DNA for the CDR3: TGTGCCTGGGGAAGGGACTACCACCCTTCGGGTAGGAATGAGCAGTTCTTC. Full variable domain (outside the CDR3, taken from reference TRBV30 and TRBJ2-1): SQTIHQWPATLVQPVGSPLSLECTVEGTSNPNLYWYRQAAGRGLQLLFYSVGIGQISSEVPQNLSASRPQDRQFILSSKKLLLSDSGFYLCAWGRDYHPSGRNEQFFGPGTRLTVL.